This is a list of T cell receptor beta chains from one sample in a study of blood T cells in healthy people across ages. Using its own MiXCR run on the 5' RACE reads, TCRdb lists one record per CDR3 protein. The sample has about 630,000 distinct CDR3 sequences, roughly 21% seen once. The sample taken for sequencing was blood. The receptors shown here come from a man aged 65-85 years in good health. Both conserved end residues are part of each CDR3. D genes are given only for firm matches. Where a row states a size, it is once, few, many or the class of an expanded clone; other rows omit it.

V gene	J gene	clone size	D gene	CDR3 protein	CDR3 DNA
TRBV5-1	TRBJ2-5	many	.	CASSAGPGETQYF	TGCGCCAGCAGTGCAGGACCGGGAGAGACCCAGTACTTC
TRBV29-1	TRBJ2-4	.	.	CSVVTLAKNIQYF	TGCAGCGTTGTAACGCTAGCCAAAAACATTCAGTACTTC
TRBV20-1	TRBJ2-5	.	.	CSASQTRGRMETQYF	TGCAGTGCTAGCCAGACTAGAGGGCGAATGGAGACCCAGTACTTC
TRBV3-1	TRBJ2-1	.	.	CASTRRGTHYNEQFF	TGCGCCAGCACCCGACGAGGGACCCACTACAATGAGCAGTTCTTC
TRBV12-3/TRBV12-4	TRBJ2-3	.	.	CASSITRGRTDAQYF	TGTGCCAGCAGTATTACGAGAGGGCGCACAGATGCGCAGTATTTT
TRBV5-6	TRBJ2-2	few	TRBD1	CASSFSQGKTGELFF	TGTGCCAGCAGCTTCTCACAGGGGAAAACCGGGGAGCTGTTTTTT
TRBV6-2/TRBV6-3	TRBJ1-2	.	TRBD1	CASSSIPWTGAYYGYTF	TGTGCCAGCAGTTCCATCCCGTGGACAGGGGCCTACTATGGCTACACCTTC
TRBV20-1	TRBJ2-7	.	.	CSARGTNRYEQYF	TGCAGTGCTAGAGGTACAAACCGCTACGAGCAGTACTTC
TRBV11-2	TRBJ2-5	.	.	CASSLGEAQYF	TGTGCCAGCAGCCTGGGGGAGGCCCAGTACTTC
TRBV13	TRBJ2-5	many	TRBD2	CASSLQGLAAPPQYF	TGTGCCAGCAGCCTCCAGGGACTAGCGGCCCCGCCTCAGTACTTC
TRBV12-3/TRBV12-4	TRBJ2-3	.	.	CASSSQPDTQYF	TGTGCCAGCAGTTCTCAACCGGATACGCAGTATTTT
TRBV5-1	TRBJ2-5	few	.	CASSLNLQETQYF	TGCGCCAGCAGCTTAAACCTCCAAGAGACCCAGTACTTC
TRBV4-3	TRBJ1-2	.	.	CASSQDGWHTF	TGCGCCAGCAGCCAAGACGGTTGGCACACCTTC
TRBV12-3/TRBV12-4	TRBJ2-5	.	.	CASSPGGAETQYF	TGTGCCAGCAGTCCCGGGGGAGCAGAGACCCAGTACTTC
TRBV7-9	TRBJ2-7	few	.	CASSFETTYEQYF	TGTGCCAGCAGCTTCGAAACAACCTACGAGCAGTACTTC
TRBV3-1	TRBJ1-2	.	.	CASSRGRYSENGYTF	TGTGCCAGCAGCCGAGGACGGTACTCGGAGAATGGCTACACCTTC
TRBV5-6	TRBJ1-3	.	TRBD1	CASSHTGGSGNTIYF	TGTGCCAGCAGCCATACAGGGGGCTCTGGAAACACCATATATTTT
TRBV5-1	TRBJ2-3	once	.	CASSSTGAQFTDTQYF	TGCGCCAGCAGCTCGACAGGAGCCCAGTTCACAGATACGCAGTATTTT
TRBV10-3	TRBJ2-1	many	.	CAISDWRSYNEQFF	TGTGCCATCAGTGATTGGCGTTCCTACAATGAGCAGTTCTTC
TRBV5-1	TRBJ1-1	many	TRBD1	CASSWGQGMNTEAFF	TGCGCCAGCAGCTGGGGACAGGGCATGAACACTGAAGCTTTCTTT
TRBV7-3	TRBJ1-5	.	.	CASSLTPGTDNQPQHF	TGTGCCAGCAGCTTAACCCCCGGGACCGACAATCAGCCCCAGCATTTT
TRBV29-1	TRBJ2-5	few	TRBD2	CSAVTSGSSRSYNEQFF	TGCAGCGCTGTGACTAGCGGGAGTTCCCGCTCCTACAATGAGCAATTCTTC
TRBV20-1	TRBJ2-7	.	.	CSASVGTAYEQYF	TGCAGTGCTAGCGTAGGGACTGCGTACGAGCAGTACTTC
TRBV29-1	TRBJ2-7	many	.	CSVDTGLREQYF	TGCAGCGTTGATACAGGATTGCGCGAGCAGTACTTC
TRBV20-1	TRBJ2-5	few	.	CSARDWVGGETQYF	TGCAGTGCTAGAGATTGGGTGGGAGGCGAGACCCAGTACTTC
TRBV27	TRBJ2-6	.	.	CASSFVWLDSGANVLTF	TGTGCCAGCAGTTTCGTCTGGCTAGACTCTGGGGCCAACGTCCTGACTTTC
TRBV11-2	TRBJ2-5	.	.	CASSLDFLGGQETQYF	TGTGCCAGCAGCTTAGATTTCCTAGGGGGACAAGAGACCCAGTACTTC
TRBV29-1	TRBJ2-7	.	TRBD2	CSVEDRASGNYEQYF	TGCAGCGTTGAAGATCGGGCTAGCGGAAACTACGAGCAGTACTTC
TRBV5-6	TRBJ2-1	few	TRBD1	CASSSDRDRFF	TGTGCCAGCAGCTCAGACAGGGATCGGTTCTTC
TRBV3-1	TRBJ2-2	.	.	CASSQALSGAPGELFF	TGTGCCAGCAGCCAAGCCCTCTCAGGGGCCCCCGGGGAGCTGTTTTTT
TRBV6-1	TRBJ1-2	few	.	CASRPSRVLANYGYTF	TGTGCCAGCAGGCCCTCGAGGGTCCTGGCTAACTATGGCTACACCTTC
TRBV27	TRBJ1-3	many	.	CASRPGASGNTIYF	TGTGCCAGCCGCCCCGGGGCTTCTGGAAACACCATATATTTT
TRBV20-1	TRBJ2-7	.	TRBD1	CSARPRTGVYEQYF	TGCAGTGCTCGACCCCGGACAGGGGTCTACGAGCAGTACTTC
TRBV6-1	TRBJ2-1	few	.	CASSRAGAYNEQFF	TGTGCCAGCAGCCGAGCAGGGGCCTACAATGAGCAGTTCTTC
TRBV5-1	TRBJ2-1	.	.	CASSLDLSTNNEQFF	TGCGCCAGCAGCTTGGACCTAAGTACGAACAATGAGCAGTTCTTC
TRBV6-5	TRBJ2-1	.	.	CASSYSTGTYNEQFF	TGTGCCAGCAGTTACTCGACAGGAACCTACAATGAGCAGTTCTTC
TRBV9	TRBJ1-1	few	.	CASSVGQDTEAFF	TGTGCCAGCAGCGTAGGACAGGACACTGAAGCTTTCTTT
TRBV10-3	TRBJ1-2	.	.	CAISENRGSNYGYTF	TGTGCCATCAGTGAGAATCGGGGTTCCAACTATGGCTACACCTTC
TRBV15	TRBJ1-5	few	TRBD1	CATSRDRGTGNQNQPQHF	TGTGCCACCAGCAGAGACCGGGGGACAGGTAACCAGAATCAGCCCCAGCATTTT
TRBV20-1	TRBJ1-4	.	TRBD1	CSAKGTADEKLFF	TGCAGTGCTAAAGGGACAGCAGATGAAAAACTGTTTTTT
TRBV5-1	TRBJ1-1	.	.	CASSLVVGARNTEAFF	TGCGCCAGCAGCTTGGTGGTAGGAGCAAGGAACACTGAAGCTTTCTTT
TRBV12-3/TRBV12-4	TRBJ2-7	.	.	CASSLDAVSYEQYF	TGTGCCAGCAGCTTAGATGCGGTCTCCTACGAGCAGTACTTC
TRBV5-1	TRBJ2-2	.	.	CASSLAWLNTGELFF	TGCGCCAGCAGCTTGGCCTGGCTGAACACCGGGGAGCTGTTTTTT
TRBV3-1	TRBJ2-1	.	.	CASSHLGRRGAYNEQFF	TGTGCCAGCAGCCACCTAGGTCGGAGGGGGGCCTACAATGAGCAGTTCTTC
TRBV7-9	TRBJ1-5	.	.	CASSLGKGAGNQPQHF	TGTGCCAGCAGCTTAGGGAAGGGAGCGGGCAATCAGCCCCAGCATTTT
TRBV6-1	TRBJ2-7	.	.	CASSVTPSGTGFYEQYF	TGTGCCAGCAGTGTCACACCGTCCGGCACAGGGTTCTACGAGCAGTACTTC
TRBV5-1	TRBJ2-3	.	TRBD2	CASSFGGSTDTRYF	TGCGCCAGCAGCTTCGGCGGGAGTACAGATACGCGGTATTTT
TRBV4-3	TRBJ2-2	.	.	CASSQADTGPGTGELFF	TGCGCCAGCAGCCAAGCTGACACCGGGCCTGGGACCGGGGAGCTGTTTTTT
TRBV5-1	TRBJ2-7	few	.	CASWTDGLGEQYF	TGCGCCAGCTGGACAGATGGTTTAGGCGAGCAGTACTTC
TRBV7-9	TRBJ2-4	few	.	CASSWDGSKNIQYF	TGTGCCAGCAGCTGGGACGGATCTAAAAACATTCAGTACTTC
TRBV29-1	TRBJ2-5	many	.	CSVWGSGQETQYF	TGCAGCGTTTGGGGTAGCGGTCAAGAGACCCAGTACTTC
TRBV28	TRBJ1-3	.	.	CASQTGSGNTIYF	TGTGCCAGCCAGACTGGCTCTGGAAACACCATATATTTT
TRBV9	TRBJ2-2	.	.	CASRPQTGELFF	TGTGCCAGCAGGCCACAAACCGGGGAGCTGTTTTTT